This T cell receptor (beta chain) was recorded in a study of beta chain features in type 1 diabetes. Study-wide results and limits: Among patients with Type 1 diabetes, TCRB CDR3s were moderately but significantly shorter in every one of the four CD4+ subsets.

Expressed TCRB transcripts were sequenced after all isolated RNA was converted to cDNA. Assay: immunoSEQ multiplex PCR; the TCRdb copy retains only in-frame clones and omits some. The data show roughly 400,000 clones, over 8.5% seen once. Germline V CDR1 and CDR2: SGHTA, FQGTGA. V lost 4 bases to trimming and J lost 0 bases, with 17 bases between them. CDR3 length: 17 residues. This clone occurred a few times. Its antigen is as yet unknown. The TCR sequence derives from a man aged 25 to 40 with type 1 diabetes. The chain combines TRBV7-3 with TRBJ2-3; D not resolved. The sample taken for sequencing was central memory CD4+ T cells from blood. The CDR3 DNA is TGTGCCAGCAGCTCCCAGGCCGGTCCTAGTAGCACAGATACGCAGTATTTT. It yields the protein CASSSQAGPSSTDTQYF.